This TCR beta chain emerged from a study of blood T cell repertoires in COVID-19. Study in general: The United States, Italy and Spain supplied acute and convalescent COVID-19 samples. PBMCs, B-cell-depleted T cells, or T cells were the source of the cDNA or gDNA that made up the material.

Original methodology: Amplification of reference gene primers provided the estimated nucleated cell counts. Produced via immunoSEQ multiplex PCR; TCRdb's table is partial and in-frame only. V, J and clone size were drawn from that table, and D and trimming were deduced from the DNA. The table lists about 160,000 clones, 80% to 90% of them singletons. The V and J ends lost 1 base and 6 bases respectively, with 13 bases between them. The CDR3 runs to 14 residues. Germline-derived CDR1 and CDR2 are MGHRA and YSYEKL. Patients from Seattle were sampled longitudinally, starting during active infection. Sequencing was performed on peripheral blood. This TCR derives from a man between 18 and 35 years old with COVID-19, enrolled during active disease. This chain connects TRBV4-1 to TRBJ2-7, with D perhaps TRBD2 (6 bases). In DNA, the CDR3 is TGCGCCAGCAGCCAAGTAGGAGCCGGGGGCGAGCAGTACTTC. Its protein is CASSQVGAGGEQYF.